This TCR beta chain derives from a study of T cells in Graves' hyperthyroidism and ophthalmopathy. Study information: Peripheral blood specimens were obtained at initial diagnosis, prior to any treatment.

Fresh peripheral blood, about 9.6 ml, yielded the PBMCs. Germline CDR1 is DFQATT and CDR2 is SNEGSKA (reference sequence). This CDR3 spans 15 amino acids. V lost 2 bases, J lost 2 bases, and 16 bases lay in between. From RNA transcripts, TCR beta CDR3 regions were amplified. First-round RT-PCR with HTBI primers amplified the TCR CDR3 region. TCRdb analysed the multiplex PCR reads with MiXCR anew, one entry per CDR3 protein. Altogether under 450,000 distinct CDR3 sequences are present, about 15% being singletons, with the ten largest covering 7.5% to 8%. Ten or more counts support this clonotype. The sequencing input was blood. This TCR was recovered from a woman aged 18-29 years with Graves' hyperthyroidism. The chain couples TRBV20-1 to TRBJ2-7, with D possibly matching TRBD1 (6 bases). The CDR3 sequence is CSARTNRASPYEQYF. CDR3 sequence (DNA): TGCAGTGCTAGAACCAACAGGGCTTCTCCCTACGAGCAGTACTTC.